This T cell receptor beta chain was identified during a study of blood T cell repertoires in COVID-19. For the study at large: Researchers got acute and convalescent COVID-19 samples from the United States, Italy and Spain. T cells, B-cell-depleted T cells, or PBMCs supplied cDNA or gDNA.

V was cut by 1 base and J by 8 bases, with 17 bases left in between. This CDR3 is 15 amino acids long. Per germline, CDR1 SEHNR and CDR2 FQNEAQ (reference sequence). In the original analysis: How many nucleated cells were present was estimated from reference gene primer amplification. Sequencing used immunoSEQ multiplex PCR; TCRdb keeps in-frame clones, though not all of them. V and J calls and clone size are those listed in that table; D and trimming were worked out from the DNA. The profile shows more than 85,000 clones, approximately 90% of them singletons. The sample was peripheral blood. The chain combines TRBV7-9 with TRBJ1-2, with D perhaps TRBD1 (5 bases). The receptor was isolated from a man aged 50 or older with active COVID-19. CDR3 DNA sequence: TGTGCCAGCAGCTTAGGGGGCACAGCCTACGGGGGCTACACCTTC. Translated: CASSLGGTAYGGYTF.